This is a list of T cell receptor beta chains from one sample in a study of CD8 T cells in ankylosing spondylitis. TCRdb redid the calling of the 5' RACE reads with MiXCR, one entry per CDR3 protein. Found here are some 800,000 distinct CDR3 sequences, 12% of them singletons; the top ten hold roughly 0.51%. The source material was blood, either unsorted or a sorted T cell fraction (not recorded which). These receptors were taken from a male donor with ankylosing spondylitis. Both conserved end residues are part of each CDR3.

j_gene: TRBJ1-6; v_gene: TRBV10-2; CDR3aa: CASSVGQGVTSPLHF
j_gene: TRBJ2-1; v_gene: TRBV29-1; CDR3aa: CSLDAVAEQFF
j_gene: TRBJ1-1; v_gene: TRBV7-9; CDR3aa: CASSSQGINTEAFF
j_gene: TRBJ2-3; v_gene: TRBV12-3/TRBV12-4; CDR3aa: CASIMRGTRLTDTQYF
j_gene: TRBJ1-3; v_gene: TRBV7-9; CDR3aa: CASSREDRRNTIYF
j_gene: TRBJ2-2; v_gene: TRBV24-1; CDR3aa: CATSELAGQTRANTGELFF
j_gene: TRBJ1-5; v_gene: TRBV9; CDR3aa: CASSPRGGQPQHF
j_gene: TRBJ1-3; v_gene: TRBV6-2/TRBV6-3; CDR3aa: CASSSQGRRNTIYF
j_gene: TRBJ1-1; v_gene: TRBV20-1; CDR3aa: CSAGRTVVAEAFF
j_gene: TRBJ2-3; v_gene: TRBV7-2; CDR3aa: CASSPHRDTQYF
j_gene: TRBJ2-5; v_gene: TRBV12-3/TRBV12-4; CDR3aa: CASSRQDQETQYF
j_gene: TRBJ2-2; v_gene: TRBV27; CDR3aa: CASSLRSYTGELFF
j_gene: TRBJ2-5; v_gene: TRBV5-6; CDR3aa: CASTLGGHGQETQYF
j_gene: TRBJ1-5; v_gene: TRBV12-3/TRBV12-4; CDR3aa: CASTTGHQHF
j_gene: TRBJ1-2; v_gene: TRBV7-2; CDR3aa: CASSSYNGYTF
j_gene: TRBJ2-5; v_gene: TRBV20-1; CDR3aa: CSARPPQGYAKTQYF
j_gene: TRBJ2-3; v_gene: TRBV7-8; CDR3aa: CASSLVGGWDTQYF
j_gene: TRBJ2-1; v_gene: TRBV7-2; CDR3aa: CASSPPAGGRNEQFF
j_gene: TRBJ1-3; v_gene: TRBV5-1; CDR3aa: CASRDPRSSGNTIYF
j_gene: TRBJ2-5; v_gene: TRBV10-3; CDR3aa: CAISEGQTQYF
j_gene: TRBJ2-7; v_gene: TRBV5-6; CDR3aa: CASSLLGRSYEQYF
j_gene: TRBJ1-5; v_gene: TRBV7-8; CDR3aa: CASSFIDSGQPQHF
j_gene: TRBJ2-7; v_gene: TRBV10-3; CDR3aa: CAIRDGPYVEQYF
j_gene: TRBJ1-1; v_gene: TRBV4-3; CDR3aa: CASSQRQVVTEAFF
j_gene: TRBJ2-3; v_gene: TRBV6-4; CDR3aa: CASSALGRGDTQYF
j_gene: TRBJ2-3; v_gene: TRBV5-1; CDR3aa: CASSLWTSGASTDTQYF
j_gene: TRBJ1-1; v_gene: TRBV6-6; CDR3aa: CASSSTPGTEAFF
j_gene: TRBJ1-5; v_gene: TRBV6-2/TRBV6-3; CDR3aa: CASSYSRVRQPQHF
j_gene: TRBJ2-7; v_gene: TRBV25-1; CDR3aa: CASSKHSGSYEQYF
j_gene: TRBJ2-7; v_gene: TRBV20-1; CDR3aa: CSAPGLAGDYEQYF
j_gene: TRBJ2-5; v_gene: TRBV18; CDR3aa: CASSGQGAMETQYF
j_gene: TRBJ1-5; v_gene: TRBV6-5; CDR3aa: CASSYSGRSWLDQPQHF
j_gene: TRBJ1-1; v_gene: TRBV20-1; CDR3aa: CSAGGQPVLNTEAFF
j_gene: TRBJ2-1; v_gene: TRBV20-1; CDR3aa: CSARAYPNEQFF
j_gene: TRBJ2-1; v_gene: TRBV28; CDR3aa: CASSTADSYNEQFF
j_gene: TRBJ2-5; v_gene: TRBV9; CDR3aa: CASSATSGSETQYF
j_gene: TRBJ2-5; v_gene: TRBV5-6; CDR3aa: CASSGGLSETQYF
j_gene: TRBJ2-3; v_gene: TRBV4-3; CDR3aa: CASSQATGGASDTQYF
j_gene: TRBJ2-7; v_gene: TRBV6-2/TRBV6-3; CDR3aa: CASRLPFRDSFNEQYF
j_gene: TRBJ1-2; v_gene: TRBV20-1; CDR3aa: CSAEYRSGYTF
j_gene: TRBJ1-2; v_gene: TRBV9; CDR3aa: CASSERGGAFDYGYTF
j_gene: TRBJ2-7; v_gene: TRBV20-1; CDR3aa: CSANPGTSGYEQYF
j_gene: TRBJ1-6; v_gene: TRBV7-8; CDR3aa: CASSTNNSPLHF
j_gene: TRBJ2-1; v_gene: TRBV24-1; CDR3aa: CATSHPSYNEQFF
j_gene: TRBJ2-2; v_gene: TRBV24-1; CDR3aa: CATSGGGPRFNTGELFF
j_gene: TRBJ2-1; v_gene: TRBV28; CDR3aa: CASSLLINEQFF
j_gene: TRBJ2-3; v_gene: TRBV7-8; CDR3aa: CASSLEGRGTDTQYF
j_gene: TRBJ1-1; v_gene: TRBV6-5; CDR3aa: CASSQLWGEAFF
j_gene: TRBJ2-3; v_gene: TRBV24-1; CDR3aa: CATGGTSGSPDTQYF
j_gene: TRBJ2-2; v_gene: TRBV20-1; CDR3aa: CSARQGVPNTGELFF
j_gene: TRBJ2-1; v_gene: TRBV6-1; CDR3aa: CASAFRDGYNEQFF
j_gene: TRBJ1-5; v_gene: TRBV19; CDR3aa: CASKTKAGNQPQHF
j_gene: TRBJ2-2; v_gene: TRBV4-1; CDR3aa: CASSPGLAGGFAGELFF
j_gene: TRBJ2-1; v_gene: TRBV4-2; CDR3aa: CASSQEDTFYNEQFF